A selection of T cell receptor beta chains follows, all from one sample in a study of long-term antiretroviral therapy in people with HIV. Generated by immunoSEQ multiplex PCR, the TCRdb table keeps only in-frame clones and is missing some. The sample lists 20,000 to 25,000 clones, approximately 88% seen once, with approximately 10% in the top ten. This specimen consisted of unsorted PBMCs, obtained 1.2 years after starting antiretroviral therapy. The receptors come from a woman aged 40 to 50 with HIV. Both conserved end residues are part of each CDR3. Each record gives: D gene, J gene, V gene, clone size, CDR3 protein, CDR3 DNA. A D gene is named only where the DNA matches it firmly. For some rows the clone size is stated as once, few or many, or as a class when expanded; others skip it.

>TRBD2|TRBJ2-7|TRBV7-2|NA
CASSPQVLAGLSTYEQYF
TGTGCCAGCAGCCCCCAAGTGCTAGCGGGCCTTAGCACCTACGAGCAGTACTTC
>NA|TRBJ1-2|TRBV28|NA
CASSFPTGFDYGYTF
TGTGCCAGCAGTTTTCCTACAGGTTTTGACTATGGCTACACCTTC
>NA|TRBJ2-3|TRBV28|NA
CASKRDTQYF
TGTGCCAGCAAGAGGGATACGCAGTATTTT
>NA|TRBJ2-7|TRBV27|NA
CASSLVASTYEQYF
TGTGCCAGCAGTTTGGTGGCTAGCACCTACGAGCAGTACTTC
>NA|TRBJ2-1|TRBV7-9|NA
CASSFSSTSSYNEQFF
TGTGCCAGCAGCTTCAGTTCTACCAGCTCCTACAATGAGCAGTTCTTC
>TRBD2|TRBJ2-3|TRBV7-9|NA
CASSGELAGETDTQYF
TGTGCCAGCAGCGGGGAACTAGCGGGAGAGACAGATACGCAGTATTTT
>NA|TRBJ2-7|TRBV2|NA
CASSVGDEQYF
TGTGCCAGCAGTGTTGGGGACGAGCAGTACTTC
>TRBD2|TRBJ2-1|TRBV27|NA
CASTLYSGSSYNEQFF
TGTGCCAGCACATTGTATAGCGGGAGCTCCTACAATGAGCAGTTCTTC
>NA|TRBJ1-3|TRBV7-2|once
CASSFDPGSGNTIYF
TGTGCCAGCAGCTTTGACCCCGGCTCTGGAAACACCATATATTTT
>TRBD1|TRBJ1-5|TRBV19|NA
CASSITGVINQPQHF
TGTGCCAGTAGTATCACAGGGGTTATCAATCAGCCCCAGCATTTT
>NA|TRBJ2-1|TRBV29-1|NA
CSVEVRFNEQFF
TGCAGCGTTGAAGTTCGGTTCAATGAGCAGTTCTTC
>NA|TRBJ2-5|TRBV29-1|once
CSVGGPGKETQYF
TGCAGCGTTGGGGGACCGGGGAAAGAGACCCAGTACTTC
>NA|TRBJ2-7|TRBV19|NA
CASSIEASYEQYF
TGTGCCAGTAGTATAGAGGCCAGCTACGAGCAGTACTTC
>NA|TRBJ1-4|TRBV19|NA
CASKKATNEKLFF
TGTGCCAGTAAGAAAGCAACTAATGAAAAACTGTTTTTT
>TRBD1|TRBJ2-7|TRBV4-1|NA
CASSLAGTGSYEQYF
TGCGCCAGCAGCCTCGCCGGGACAGGATCATACGAGCAGTACTTC
>NA|TRBJ2-2|TRBV25-1|NA
CAIKIGADGELFF
TGTGCCATCAAGATAGGGGCCGACGGGGAGCTGTTTTTT
>NA|TRBJ2-1|TRBV19|NA
CASSIGSILEQFF
TGTGCCAGTAGTATTGGTTCAATTTTAGAGCAGTTCTTC
>TRBD1|TRBJ2-5|TRBV5-1|NA
CASGNPGTGEQTQYF
TGCGCCAGCGGGAATCCCGGGACAGGGGAACAGACCCAGTACTTC
>NA|TRBJ1-1|TRBV15|NA
CATGRKNTEAFF
TGTGCCACCGGACGGAAAAACACTGAAGCTTTCTTT
>NA|TRBJ2-1|TRBV29-1|medium-sized
CSEVRAPYNEQFF
TGCAGCGAGGTCCGGGCACCCTACAATGAGCAGTTCTTC
>TRBD2|TRBJ2-3|TRBV5-1|NA
CASSELAGYTDTQYF
TGCGCCAGCAGCGAACTAGCGGGATACACAGATACGCAGTATTTT
>NA|TRBJ2-3|TRBV6-5|NA
CASSYSREDTDTQYF
TGTGCCAGCAGTTACTCCCGGGAAGACACAGATACGCAGTATTTT
>NA|TRBJ2-7|TRBV27|NA
CASSLSVDYEQYF
TGTGCCAGCAGTTTATCGGTAGACTACGAGCAGTACTTC